The text below deals with one T cell receptor beta chain. Its antigen is as yet unknown. These data belong to a study of cytomegalovirus exposure and HLA in healthy donors. Overall study results and limits: The authors confirmed in vitro that a few CMV-associated chains were specific for CMV antigens. TCR beta sequences numbering about 17,000 were associated with HLA alleles at 0.05 false discovery rate in a later analysis. One variant, a missense change in DCLRE1C, was linked in a later analysis to TCR beta V- and J-gene trimming.

Primers: 60 Vbeta forward and 13 Jbeta reverse. The assay was immunoSEQ multiplex PCR, and TCRdb's table has in-frame clones only and misses some. The table for this sample gives about 77,000 clones. Germline CDR1 and CDR2: MNHNS and SASEGT. The length of the CDR3 is 13 residues. V lost 9 bases and J 2 bases, leaving 11 bases between the germline ends. The chain joins TRBV6-1 to TRBJ1-5; D is unclear. The clonotype comes from a man aged 45-65 years in good health and CMV-seropositive. What was sequenced was PBMCs. This chain's CDR3 is CASCPLGNQPQHF. The CDR3 region has the DNA TGTGCCAGTTGTCCCTTAGGCAATCAGCCCCAGCATTTT.